The text below deals with one TCR beta chain. The CDR3 is made up of 16 amino acids. This entry comes from a study of blood T cell repertoires in COVID-19. Across the whole study: Acute-phase and convalescent COVID-19 samples originated in the United States, Italy and Spain.

Under the authors' procedure: Estimates of nucleated cell counts were drawn from the amplification of reference gene primers. Profiled with immunoSEQ multiplex PCR; TCRdb holds only in-frame clones, not every one. The V and J calls and clone size come from that table; D and trimming were worked out from the DNA. The data show roughly 140,000 clones, with about 87% seen just once and about 1.7% held by the top ten. Sequences were obtained from peripheral blood. The receptor was isolated from a woman aged 50 to 65 with acute or convalescent COVID-19. This chain links TRBV1 with TRBJ2-1; the D call in the table, TRBD2, was not verified against the DNA. TRBV1 is annotated as a pseudogene. The CDR3 nucleotides read TGCACCAGCAGCCAAAATGGACTAGCGGGAGACAATGAGCAGTTCTTC. This sequence encodes CTSSQNGLAGDNEQFF.